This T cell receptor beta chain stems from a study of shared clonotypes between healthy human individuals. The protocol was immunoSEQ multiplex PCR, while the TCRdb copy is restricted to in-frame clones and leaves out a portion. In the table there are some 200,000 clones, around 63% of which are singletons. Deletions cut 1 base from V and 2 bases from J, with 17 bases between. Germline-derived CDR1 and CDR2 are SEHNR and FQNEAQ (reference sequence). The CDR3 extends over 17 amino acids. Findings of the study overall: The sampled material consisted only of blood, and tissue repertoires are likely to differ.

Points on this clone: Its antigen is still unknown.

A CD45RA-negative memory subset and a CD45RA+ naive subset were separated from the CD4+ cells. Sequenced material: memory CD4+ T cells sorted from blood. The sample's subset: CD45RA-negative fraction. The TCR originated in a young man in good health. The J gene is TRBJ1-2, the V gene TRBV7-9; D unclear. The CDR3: CASSLVMWGKENYGYTF. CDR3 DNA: TGTGCCAGCAGCTTAGTTATGTGGGGAAAGGAGAACTATGGCTACACCTTC.